This TCR beta chain appears in the sequencing data of a study of shared clonotypes between healthy human individuals. V was pared by 6 bases and J by 2 bases, with 13 bases between. This CDR3 is 14 amino acids long. The germline V gene has CDR1 SNHLY and CDR2 FYNNEI. The sorted-subset replicate PCRs were given around 190 ng DNA, which is some 29,000 T cell genomes. Method: immunoSEQ multiplex PCR; TCRdb's copy keeps in-frame clones and lacks some. The sample has some 1,400,000 clones; roughly 97% are singletons. The clonotype originates from a man aged 25-40 years in good health. The chain is built from TRBV2 and TRBJ2-5; no clear D gene. The sequenced sample was naive CD4+ T cells sorted from blood. As to subset: CD45RA+ positively selected. CDR3 in amino acids: CASSYLERQETQYF. In DNA form, the CDR3 reads TGTGCCAGCAGCTATCTGGAGAGACAAGAGACCCAGTACTTC.